Below, 6 T cell receptor beta chains from the same sample are listed, as sequenced in a study of cytomegalovirus exposure and HLA in healthy donors. Vbeta (60) and Jbeta (13) primers were used in the PCR. Repertoires were generated with immunoSEQ multiplex PCR, while TCRdb's copy carries only in-frame clones and drops some. This repertoire includes some 130,000 clones. The specimen was PBMCs. The source is a middle-aged woman in good health and CMV-seronegative.

This chain links TRBV9 with TRBJ1-1; D gene ambiguous. The germline CDR1 and CDR2 sequences are SGDLS and YYNGEE. The V and J ends lost 0 bases and 2 bases respectively, with 11 bases between them. The CDR3 has 15 amino acids. Here the CDR3 DNA reads TGTGCCAGCAGCGTAGGTCTGCCAACAAACACTGAAGCTTTCTTT. It yields the protein CASSVGLPTNTEAFF.

V usage is TRBV5-5 and J usage is TRBJ1-2, with 7 bases matching TRBD1. Unmatched junction bases numbered 3, after V lost 2 bases and J lost 2 bases. The CDR3 loop spans 14 amino acids. The V gene's germline CDR1 is SGHKS and CDR2 YYEKEE (reference sequence). CDR3 bases: TGTGCCAGCAGCTTAAGGACAGGCAACTATGGCTACACCTTC. Translated, it gives CASSLRTGNYGYTF.

The chain joins TRBV2 to TRBJ2-3; 7 bases align to TRBD2. V dropped 1 base and J dropped 0; count of bases not matched to a gene: 1. CDR1 and CDR2 (germline): SNHLY, FYNNEI. This CDR3 is built from 15 residues. CDR3 protein: CASSEVRGSTDTQYF. The CDR3 bases are TGTGCCAGCAGTGAAGTGCGGGGGAGCACAGATACGCAGTATTTT. The full variable domain, its missing parts supplied by reference TRBV2 and TRBJ2-3, is EPEVTQTPSHQVTQMGQEVILRCVPISNHLYFYWYRQILGQKVEFLVSFYNNEISEKSEIFDDQFSVERPDGSNFTLKIRSTKLEDSAMYFCASSEVRGSTDTQYFGPGTRLTVL.

The rearrangement joins TRBV19 to TRBJ2-7; a weak D match, TRBD2 (5 bases). In germline, CDR1 is LNHDA, CDR2 SQIVND (reference sequence). CDR3 size: 16 residues. V was clipped by 2 bases and J by 5 bases, with 19 bases between them. DNA of the CDR3: TGTGCCAGTAGTATATCGGTTGGAGGAATGATCCACGAGCAGTACTTC. Its protein product is CASSISVGGMIHEQYF.

The genes are TRBV7-2 and TRBJ2-5, with D unresolved. Germline CDR1 reads SGHTA; CDR2 reads FQGNSA. CDR3 length: 13 residues. The V end was cut by 0 bases, the J end by 5 bases, with 7 bases between. In DNA form, the CDR3 reads TGTGCCAGCAGCTTAGCGCCTACCGAGACCCAGTACTTC. Amino acids: CASSLAPTETQYF.

The V and J genes are TRBV5-4 and TRBJ2-3, with 7 bases aligning to TRBD1. The CDR3 is made up of 15 amino acids. V lost 1 base, J lost 2 bases, and 4 bases stayed unmatched. Germline V gene sequence: CDR1 SGHNT, CDR2 YYREEE (reference sequence). CDR3 sequence: CASSLRQGVTDTQYF. As DNA, the CDR3 is TGTGCCAGCAGCTTGCGCCAGGGGGTCACAGATACGCAGTATTTT.